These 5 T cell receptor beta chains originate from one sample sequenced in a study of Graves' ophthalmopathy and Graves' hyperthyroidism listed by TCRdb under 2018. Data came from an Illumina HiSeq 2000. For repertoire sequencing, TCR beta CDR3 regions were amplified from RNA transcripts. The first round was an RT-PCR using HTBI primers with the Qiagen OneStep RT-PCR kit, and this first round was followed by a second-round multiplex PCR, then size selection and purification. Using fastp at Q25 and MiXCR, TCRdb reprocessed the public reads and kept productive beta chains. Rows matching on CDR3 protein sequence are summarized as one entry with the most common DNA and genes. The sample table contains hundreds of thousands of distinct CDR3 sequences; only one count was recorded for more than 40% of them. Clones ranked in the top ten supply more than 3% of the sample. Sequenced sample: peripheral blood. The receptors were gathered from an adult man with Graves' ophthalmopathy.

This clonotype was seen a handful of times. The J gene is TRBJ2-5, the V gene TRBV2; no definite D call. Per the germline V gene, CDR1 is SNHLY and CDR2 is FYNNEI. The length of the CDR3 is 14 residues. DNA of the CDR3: TGTGCTCGACGTTTGGTGGGTCGCCAAGAGACCCAGTACTTC. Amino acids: CARRLVGRQETQYF.

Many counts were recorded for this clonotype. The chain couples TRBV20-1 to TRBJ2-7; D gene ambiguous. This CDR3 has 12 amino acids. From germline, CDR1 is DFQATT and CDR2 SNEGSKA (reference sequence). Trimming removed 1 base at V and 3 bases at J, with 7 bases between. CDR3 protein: CSARGTDYEQYF. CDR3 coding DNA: TGCAGTGCTAGAGGCACGGACTACGAGCAGTACTTC.

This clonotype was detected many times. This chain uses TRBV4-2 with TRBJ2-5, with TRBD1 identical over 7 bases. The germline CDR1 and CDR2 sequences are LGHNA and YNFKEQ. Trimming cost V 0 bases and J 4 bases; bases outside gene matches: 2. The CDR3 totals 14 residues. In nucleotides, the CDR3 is TGTGCCAGCAGCCAAGAGGCAGGGGGAGAGACCCAGTACTTC. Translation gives CASSQEAGGETQYF.

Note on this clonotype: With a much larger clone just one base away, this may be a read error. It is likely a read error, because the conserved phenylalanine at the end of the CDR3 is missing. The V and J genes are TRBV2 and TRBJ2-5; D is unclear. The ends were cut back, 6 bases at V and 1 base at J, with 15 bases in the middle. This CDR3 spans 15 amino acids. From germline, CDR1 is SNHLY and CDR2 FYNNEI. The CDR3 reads CASSPGGRFQETQYL. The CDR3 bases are TGTGCCAGCAGCCCTGGTGGGCGGTTCCAAGAGACCCAGTACCTC.

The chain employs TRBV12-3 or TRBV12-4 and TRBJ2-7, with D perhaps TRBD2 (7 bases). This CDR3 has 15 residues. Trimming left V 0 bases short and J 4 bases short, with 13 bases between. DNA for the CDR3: TGTGCCAGCAGTTTAGCGCGGGGGCGAAAATACGAGCAGTACTTC. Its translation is CASSLARGRKYEQYF.